The rows below give T cell receptor beta chains drawn from one sample of a study of shared clonotypes between healthy human individuals. The repertoire was sequenced with immunoSEQ multiplex PCR; TCRdb's copy has only in-frame clones and lacks some. The table shows fewer than 400,000 clones, with under 80% occurring only once. The sequenced sample was memory CD4+ T cells sorted from blood. These receptors were obtained from a man aged 25 to 40 in good health. Each CDR3 is given with its conserved first and last residue. A D gene is named only where the DNA matches it firmly. Size values are once, few and many counts, or a class for expanded clones, and some rows have none.

D gene: -
clone size: -
V gene: TRBV6-1
J gene: TRBJ2-3
CDR3 protein: CASSEGASPSTDTQYF
CDR3 DNA: TGTGCCAGCAGTGAGGGTGCTAGCCCAAGCACAGATACGCAGTATTTT

D gene: TRBD1
clone size: -
V gene: TRBV11-1
J gene: TRBJ2-7
CDR3 protein: CASTDRGSSYEQYF
CDR3 DNA: TGTGCCAGCACGGACAGGGGGAGCTCCTACGAGCAGTACTTC

D gene: -
clone size: -
V gene: TRBV4-2
J gene: TRBJ2-3
CDR3 protein: CASSQDFPGAGVDTQYF
CDR3 DNA: TGTGCCAGCAGCCAAGATTTTCCAGGGGCCGGGGTAGATACGCAGTATTTT

D gene: -
clone size: once
V gene: TRBV5-8
J gene: TRBJ1-2
CDR3 protein: CASSLKGYGYTF
CDR3 DNA: TGTGCCAGCAGCTTGAAAGGGTATGGCTACACCTTC

D gene: -
clone size: -
V gene: TRBV28
J gene: TRBJ1-2
CDR3 protein: CASSPPLFFYYTF
CDR3 DNA: TGTGCCAGCAGTCCCCCCCTTTTTTTCTACTACACCTTC

D gene: -
clone size: -
V gene: TRBV7-9
J gene: TRBJ2-1
CDR3 protein: CASSSNLGQAATGEQFF
CDR3 DNA: TGTGCCAGCAGCTCCAACTTGGGGCAGGCGGCCACTGGTGAGCAGTTCTTC

D gene: TRBD2
clone size: many
V gene: TRBV6-1
J gene: TRBJ2-5
CDR3 protein: CASSELAGGPETQYF
CDR3 DNA: TGTGCCAGCAGTGAACTAGCGGGAGGGCCAGAGACCCAGTACTTC

D gene: -
clone size: -
V gene: TRBV5-1
J gene: TRBJ2-2
CDR3 protein: CASSLGPLLTGELFF
CDR3 DNA: TGCGCCAGCAGCTTGGGGCCCCTTTTGACCGGGGAGCTGTTTTTT

D gene: -
clone size: few
V gene: TRBV2
J gene: TRBJ2-1
CDR3 protein: CASSTINEQFF
CDR3 DNA: TGTGCCAGCAGTACTATCAATGAGCAGTTCTTC

D gene: -
clone size: -
V gene: TRBV25-1
J gene: TRBJ1-2
CDR3 protein: CASSGGGRVIYGYTF
CDR3 DNA: TGTGCCAGCAGTGGAGGGGGGCGAGTCATCTATGGCTACACCTTC

D gene: TRBD1
clone size: -
V gene: TRBV5-6
J gene: TRBJ1-2
CDR3 protein: CASSLPDSGLTGRYGYTF
CDR3 DNA: TGTGCCAGCAGCTTGCCTGACTCCGGCCTGACAGGGAGGTATGGCTACACCTTC

D gene: -
clone size: -
V gene: TRBV5-1
J gene: TRBJ2-1
CDR3 protein: CASSSTYNEQFF
CDR3 DNA: TGCGCCAGCAGCTCCACGTACAATGAGCAGTTCTTC

D gene: TRBD1
clone size: few
V gene: TRBV27
J gene: TRBJ1-2
CDR3 protein: CASSPRDRGDGYTF
CDR3 DNA: TGTGCCAGCAGTCCCCGAGACAGGGGGGACGGCTACACCTTC

D gene: -
clone size: -
V gene: TRBV2
J gene: TRBJ2-5
CDR3 protein: CASSVNRAETQYF
CDR3 DNA: TGTGCCAGCAGTGTAAACAGGGCAGAGACCCAGTACTTC

D gene: -
clone size: -
V gene: TRBV19
J gene: TRBJ2-2
CDR3 protein: CASSIAPTGLKSGELFF
CDR3 DNA: TGTGCCAGTAGTATAGCCCCAACGGGACTGAAAAGCGGGGAGCTGTTTTTT

D gene: -
clone size: -
V gene: TRBV15
J gene: TRBJ1-2
CDR3 protein: CATSRDNQGGGYTF
CDR3 DNA: TGTGCCACCAGCAGAGATAACCAGGGCGGAGGCTACACCTTC

D gene: -
clone size: -
V gene: TRBV2
J gene: TRBJ2-1
CDR3 protein: CASRYEASASSYNEQFF
CDR3 DNA: TGTGCCAGCAGGTACGAGGCTAGCGCTAGCTCCTACAATGAGCAGTTCTTC

D gene: -
clone size: once
V gene: TRBV28
J gene: TRBJ1-1
CDR3 protein: CASSPSGMNTEAFF
CDR3 DNA: TGTGCCAGCAGCCCTTCAGGGATGAACACTGAAGCTTTCTTT

D gene: -
clone size: -
V gene: TRBV2
J gene: TRBJ2-5
CDR3 protein: CASSTTGTQYF
CDR3 DNA: TGTGCCAGCAGTACTACAGGGACCCAGTACTTC

D gene: -
clone size: -
V gene: TRBV6-6
J gene: TRBJ2-1
CDR3 protein: CASRDLGSGYNEQFF
CDR3 DNA: TGTGCCAGCAGGGATCTCGGAAGCGGATACAATGAGCAGTTCTTC

D gene: TRBD2
clone size: few
V gene: TRBV6-5
J gene: TRBJ2-5
CDR3 protein: CASRSGVETQYF
CDR3 DNA: TGTGCCAGCAGGAGCGGGGTGGAGACCCAGTACTTC

D gene: -
clone size: -
V gene: TRBV15
J gene: TRBJ2-5
CDR3 protein: CATSRDYFRGWEETQYF
CDR3 DNA: TGTGCCACCAGCAGAGATTATTTTCGCGGGTGGGAAGAGACCCAGTACTTC

D gene: -
clone size: -
V gene: TRBV19
J gene: TRBJ2-5
CDR3 protein: CASSTGGKTQYF
CDR3 DNA: TGTGCCAGTAGTACAGGGGGGAAGACCCAGTACTTC

D gene: -
clone size: once
V gene: TRBV11-2
J gene: TRBJ2-1
CDR3 protein: CASSLVPANRNEQFF
CDR3 DNA: TGTGCCAGCAGCTTAGTTCCAGCAAACAGAAATGAGCAGTTCTTC

D gene: -
clone size: many
V gene: TRBV10-2
J gene: TRBJ2-5
CDR3 protein: CASSVRRGETQYF
CDR3 DNA: TGCGCCAGCAGTGTAAGGAGAGGAGAGACCCAGTACTTC

D gene: -
clone size: -
V gene: TRBV11-2
J gene: TRBJ1-3
CDR3 protein: CASSSGLDYSGNTIYF
CDR3 DNA: TGTGCCAGCAGCTCGGGTCTTGACTACTCTGGAAACACCATATATTTT

D gene: -
clone size: -
V gene: TRBV28
J gene: TRBJ2-7
CDR3 protein: CASSLRQVRYEQYF
CDR3 DNA: TGTGCCAGCAGTTTACGTCAGGTTCGCTACGAGCAGTACTTC

D gene: -
clone size: -
V gene: TRBV7-3
J gene: TRBJ2-5
CDR3 protein: CASSRRSGGRGEETQYF
CDR3 DNA: TGTGCCAGCAGCCGCCGCTCGGGAGGCAGGGGAGAAGAGACCCAGTACTTC

D gene: TRBD2
clone size: few
V gene: TRBV7-2
J gene: TRBJ2-5
CDR3 protein: CASSFEPGGTQYF
CDR3 DNA: TGTGCCAGCAGTTTCGAGCCGGGGGGGACCCAGTACTTC

D gene: -
clone size: -
V gene: TRBV30
J gene: TRBJ2-7
CDR3 protein: CAWSVGFGSSYEQYF
CDR3 DNA: TGTGCCTGGAGTGTAGGCTTTGGTAGCTCCTACGAGCAGTACTTC

D gene: -
clone size: few
V gene: TRBV29-1
J gene: TRBJ2-7
CDR3 protein: CSVGGTRTYEQYF
CDR3 DNA: TGCAGCGTTGGCGGGACTCGGACCTACGAGCAGTACTTC

D gene: -
clone size: -
V gene: TRBV27
J gene: TRBJ1-6
CDR3 protein: CASSLSRDSGSPLHF
CDR3 DNA: TGTGCCAGCAGTTTAAGCCGGGACTCCGGTTCACCCCTCCACTTT

D gene: -
clone size: -
V gene: TRBV18
J gene: TRBJ2-5
CDR3 protein: CASSPSRQEETQYF
CDR3 DNA: TGTGCCAGCTCACCAAGTCGGCAGGAAGAGACCCAGTACTTC

D gene: TRBD2
clone size: -
V gene: TRBV7-2
J gene: TRBJ2-5
CDR3 protein: CASSLDSSGRKTQYF
CDR3 DNA: TGTGCCAGCAGCTTAGATTCTAGCGGGAGGAAGACCCAGTACTTC

D gene: -
clone size: -
V gene: TRBV2
J gene: TRBJ2-5
CDR3 protein: CASSGQTVEEQYF
CDR3 DNA: TGTGCCAGCAGTGGGCAAACGGTCGAAGAGCAGTACTTC

D gene: TRBD1
clone size: once
V gene: TRBV25-1
J gene: TRBJ2-1
CDR3 protein: CASRTGTDYNEQFF
CDR3 DNA: TGTGCCAGCAGGACTGGGACAGATTACAATGAGCAGTTCTTC

D gene: -
clone size: -
V gene: TRBV2
J gene: TRBJ2-2
CDR3 protein: CASSEDFAGELFF
CDR3 DNA: TGTGCCAGCAGTGAGGACTTCGCCGGGGAGCTGTTTTTT

D gene: -
clone size: -
V gene: TRBV2
J gene: TRBJ1-2
CDR3 protein: CASAQGDYGYTF
CDR3 DNA: TGTGCCAGCGCACAGGGCGACTATGGCTACACCTTC

D gene: -
clone size: -
V gene: TRBV5-1
J gene: TRBJ1-1
CDR3 protein: CASSEWIRVGTEAFF
CDR3 DNA: TGCGCCAGCAGCGAGTGGATCAGGGTAGGCACTGAAGCTTTCTTT

D gene: TRBD2
clone size: -
V gene: TRBV5-4
J gene: TRBJ2-3
CDR3 protein: CASSSGLAGVTDTQYF
CDR3 DNA: TGTGCCAGCAGTTCGGGACTAGCGGGAGTCACAGATACGCAGTATTTT

D gene: -
clone size: medium-sized
V gene: TRBV5-1
J gene: TRBJ2-1
CDR3 protein: CASSLAEGNEQFF
CDR3 DNA: TGCGCCAGCAGCTTGGCCGAGGGGAATGAGCAGTTCTTC

D gene: -
clone size: -
V gene: TRBV10-2
J gene: TRBJ2-3
CDR3 protein: CASRGRDTILSTDTQYF
CDR3 DNA: TGCGCCAGCAGGGGACGAGACACCATACTTAGCACAGATACGCAGTATTTT

D gene: TRBD2
clone size: -
V gene: TRBV11-3
J gene: TRBJ2-3
CDR3 protein: CASGTAGGGDTQYF
CDR3 DNA: TGTGCCAGCGGAACAGCGGGAGGTGGTGATACGCAGTATTTT

D gene: -
clone size: -
V gene: TRBV27
J gene: TRBJ1-1
CDR3 protein: CASSFLGTGDTEAFF
CDR3 DNA: TGTGCCAGCAGTTTTTTGGGTACTGGGGACACTGAAGCTTTCTTT

D gene: TRBD2
clone size: -
V gene: TRBV6-5
J gene: TRBJ2-7
CDR3 protein: CASSFFIAGGGEQYF
CDR3 DNA: TGTGCCAGCAGTTTCTTTATAGCGGGAGGGGGAGAGCAGTACTTC

D gene: TRBD1
clone size: -
V gene: TRBV6-5
J gene: TRBJ1-1
CDR3 protein: CASSATGQANTEAFF
CDR3 DNA: TGTGCCAGCAGTGCCACGGGACAGGCAAACACTGAAGCTTTCTTT

D gene: -
clone size: -
V gene: TRBV5-5
J gene: TRBJ2-7
CDR3 protein: CASSFKGDNYEQYF
CDR3 DNA: TGTGCCAGCAGCTTTAAGGGCGACAACTACGAGCAGTACTTC

D gene: -
clone size: -
V gene: TRBV7-9
J gene: TRBJ1-2
CDR3 protein: CASSLRASGHYGYTF
CDR3 DNA: TGTGCCAGCAGCTTACGGGCCTCGGGGCACTATGGCTACACCTTC

D gene: TRBD2
clone size: -
V gene: TRBV11-2
J gene: TRBJ2-5
CDR3 protein: CASSFGGVGGETQYF
CDR3 DNA: TGTGCCAGCAGCTTCGGAGGAGTGGGGGGGGAGACCCAGTACTTC

D gene: TRBD2
clone size: -
V gene: TRBV9
J gene: TRBJ2-5
CDR3 protein: CASSVETSSEETQYF
CDR3 DNA: TGTGCCAGCAGCGTAGAGACTAGCTCTGAAGAGACCCAGTACTTC

D gene: -
clone size: few
V gene: TRBV6-5
J gene: TRBJ1-4
CDR3 protein: CASRNAGEANEKLFF
CDR3 DNA: TGTGCCAGCAGAAACGCCGGGGAAGCTAATGAAAAACTGTTTTTT

D gene: -
clone size: -
V gene: TRBV28
J gene: TRBJ2-7
CDR3 protein: CASSRPGSSYEQYF
CDR3 DNA: TGTGCCAGCAGCCGACCCGGGAGCTCCTACGAGCAGTACTTC

D gene: -
clone size: once
V gene: TRBV18
J gene: TRBJ2-1
CDR3 protein: CASSRGLADNEQFF
CDR3 DNA: TGTGCCAGCTCACGGGGGCTAGCGGACAATGAGCAGTTCTTC

D gene: TRBD1
clone size: -
V gene: TRBV5-5
J gene: TRBJ1-1
CDR3 protein: CASSARDSPNTEAFF
CDR3 DNA: TGTGCCAGCAGCGCCCGGGACAGCCCGAACACTGAAGCTTTCTTT

D gene: TRBD1
clone size: few
V gene: TRBV9
J gene: TRBJ1-1
CDR3 protein: CASSVSDRLNAEAFF
CDR3 DNA: TGTGCCAGCAGCGTATCGGACAGGTTGAATGCTGAAGCTTTCTTT